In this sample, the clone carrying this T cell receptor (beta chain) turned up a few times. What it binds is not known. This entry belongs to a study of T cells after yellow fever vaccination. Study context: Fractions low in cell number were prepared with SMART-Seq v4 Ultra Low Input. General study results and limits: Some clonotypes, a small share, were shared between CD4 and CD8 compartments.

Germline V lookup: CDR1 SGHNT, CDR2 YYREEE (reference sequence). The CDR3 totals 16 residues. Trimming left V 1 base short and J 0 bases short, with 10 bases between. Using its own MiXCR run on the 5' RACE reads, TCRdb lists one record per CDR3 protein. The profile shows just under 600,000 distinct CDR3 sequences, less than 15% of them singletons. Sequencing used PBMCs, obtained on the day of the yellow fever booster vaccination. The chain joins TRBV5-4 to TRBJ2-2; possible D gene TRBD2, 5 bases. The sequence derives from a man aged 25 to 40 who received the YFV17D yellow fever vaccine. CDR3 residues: CASSLSAGTNTGELFF. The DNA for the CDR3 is TGTGCCAGCAGCTTGAGCGCCGGGACGAACACCGGGGAGCTGTTTTTT.